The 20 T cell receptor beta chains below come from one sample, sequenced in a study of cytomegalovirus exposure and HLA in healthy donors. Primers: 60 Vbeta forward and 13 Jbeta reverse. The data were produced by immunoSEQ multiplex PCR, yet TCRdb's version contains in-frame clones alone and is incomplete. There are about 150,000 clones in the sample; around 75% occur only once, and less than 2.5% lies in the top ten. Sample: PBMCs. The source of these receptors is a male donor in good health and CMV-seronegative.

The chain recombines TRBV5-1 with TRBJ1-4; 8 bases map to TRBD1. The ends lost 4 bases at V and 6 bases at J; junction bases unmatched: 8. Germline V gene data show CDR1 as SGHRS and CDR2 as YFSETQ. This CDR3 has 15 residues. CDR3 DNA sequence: TGCGCCAGCAGCCCCAGGGGGCCGGGGGATGAAAAACTGTTTTTT. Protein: CASSPRGPGDEKLFF.

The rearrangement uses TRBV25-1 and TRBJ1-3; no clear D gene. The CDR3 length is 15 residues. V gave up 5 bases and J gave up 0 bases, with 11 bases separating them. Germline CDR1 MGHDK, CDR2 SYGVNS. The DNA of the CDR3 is TGTGCCAGCAGTACCGCTTTGAGCTCTGGAAACACCATATATTTT. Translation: CASSTALSSGNTIYF.

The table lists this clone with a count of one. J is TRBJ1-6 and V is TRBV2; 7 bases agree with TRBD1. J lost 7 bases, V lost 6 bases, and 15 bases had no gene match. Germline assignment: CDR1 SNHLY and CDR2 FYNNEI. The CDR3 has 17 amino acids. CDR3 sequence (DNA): TGTGCCAGCAGCCAAGAAGGTGGGGGACAGCTCAATTCACCCCTCCACTTT. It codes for CASSQEGGGQLNSPLHF.

The CDR3 is CASSLSPAGGSTGELFF. CDR3 in DNA: TGCGCCAGCAGCTTGAGCCCCGCAGGGGGCAGCACCGGGGAGCTGTTTTTT. The chain employs TRBV5-1 and TRBJ2-2, with 8 bases that match TRBD1. Germline V gives CDR1 SGHRS, CDR2 YFSETQ. The ends lost 1 base at V and 4 bases at J; junction bases unmatched: 9. This CDR3 has 17 residues.

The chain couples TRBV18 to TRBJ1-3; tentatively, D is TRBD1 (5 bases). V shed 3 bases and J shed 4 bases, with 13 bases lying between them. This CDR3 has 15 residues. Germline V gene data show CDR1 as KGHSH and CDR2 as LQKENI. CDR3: CASSPWDGGGNTIYF. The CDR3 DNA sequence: TGTGCCAGCTCACCGTGGGACGGGGGAGGAAACACCATATATTTT.

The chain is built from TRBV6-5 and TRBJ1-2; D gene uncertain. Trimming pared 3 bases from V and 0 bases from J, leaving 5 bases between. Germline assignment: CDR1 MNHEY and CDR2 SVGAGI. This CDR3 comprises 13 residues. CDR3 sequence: CASSYVSNYGYTF. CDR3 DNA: TGTGCCAGCAGTTATGTCTCTAACTATGGCTACACCTTC.

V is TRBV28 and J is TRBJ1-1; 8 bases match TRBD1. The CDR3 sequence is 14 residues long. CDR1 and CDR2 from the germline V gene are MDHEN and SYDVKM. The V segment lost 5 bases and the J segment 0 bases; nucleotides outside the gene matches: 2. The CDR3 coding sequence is TGTGCCAGCAGTGCAGGGGGCCTGAACACTGAAGCTTTCTTT. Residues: CASSAGGLNTEAFF.

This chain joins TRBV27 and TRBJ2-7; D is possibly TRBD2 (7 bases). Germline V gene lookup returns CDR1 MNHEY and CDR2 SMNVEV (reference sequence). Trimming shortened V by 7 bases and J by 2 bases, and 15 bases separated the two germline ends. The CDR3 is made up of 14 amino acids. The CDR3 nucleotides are TGTGCCAGCACCCCCCGCGGGGGCCCCTACGAGCAGTACTTC. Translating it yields CASTPRGGPYEQYF.

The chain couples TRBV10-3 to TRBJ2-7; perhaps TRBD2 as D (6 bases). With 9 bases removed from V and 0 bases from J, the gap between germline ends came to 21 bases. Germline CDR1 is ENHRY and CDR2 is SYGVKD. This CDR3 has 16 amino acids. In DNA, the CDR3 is TGTGCCATGAGTCAACCCGGGACTCCGCTCTCCTACGAGCAGTACTTC. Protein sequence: CAMSQPGTPLSYEQYF.

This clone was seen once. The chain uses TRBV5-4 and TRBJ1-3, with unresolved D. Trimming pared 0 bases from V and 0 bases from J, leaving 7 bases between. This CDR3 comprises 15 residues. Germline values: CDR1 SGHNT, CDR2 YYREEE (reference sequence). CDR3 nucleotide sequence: TGTGCCAGCAGCTTGGACTGGAGCTCTGGAAACACCATATATTTT. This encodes CASSLDWSSGNTIYF.

The CDR3 sequence: CASSLIGSTNEKLFF. The CDR3 DNA is TGCGCCAGCAGTTTGATCGGGTCAACTAATGAAAAACTGTTTTTT. The chain has TRBV5-1 and TRBJ1-4; D is unclear. Germline V lookup: CDR1 SGHRS, CDR2 YFSETQ. CDR3 length equals 15 residues. Trimming pared 5 bases from V and 0 bases from J, leaving 11 bases between.

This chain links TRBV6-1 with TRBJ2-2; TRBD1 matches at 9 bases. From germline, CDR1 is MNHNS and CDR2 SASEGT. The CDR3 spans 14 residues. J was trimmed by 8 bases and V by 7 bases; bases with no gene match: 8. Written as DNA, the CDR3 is TGTGCCAGCACCGGGACAGGGTTTCCGGGGGAGCTGTTTTTT. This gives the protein CASTGTGFPGELFF.

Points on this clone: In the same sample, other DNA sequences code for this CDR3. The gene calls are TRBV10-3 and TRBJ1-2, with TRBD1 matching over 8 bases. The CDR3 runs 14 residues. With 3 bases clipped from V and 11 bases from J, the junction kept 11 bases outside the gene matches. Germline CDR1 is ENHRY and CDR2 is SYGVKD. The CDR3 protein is CAISDSGEQGGYTF. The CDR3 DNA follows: TGTGCCATCAGTGACTCGGGTGAACAGGGGGGATACACCTTC.

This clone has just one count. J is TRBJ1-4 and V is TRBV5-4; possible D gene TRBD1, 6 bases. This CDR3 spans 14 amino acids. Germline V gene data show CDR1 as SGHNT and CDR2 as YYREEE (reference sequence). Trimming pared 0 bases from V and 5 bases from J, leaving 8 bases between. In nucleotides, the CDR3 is TGTGCCAGCAGCTTGGGGGGGCTGAATGAAAAACTGTTTTTT. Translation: CASSLGGLNEKLFF.

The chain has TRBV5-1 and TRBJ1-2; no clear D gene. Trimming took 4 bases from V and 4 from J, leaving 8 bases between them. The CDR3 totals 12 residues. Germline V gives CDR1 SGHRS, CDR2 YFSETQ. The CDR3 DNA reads TGCGCCAGCAGCGGGGAGGGCTATGGCTACACCTTC. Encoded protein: CASSGEGYGYTF.

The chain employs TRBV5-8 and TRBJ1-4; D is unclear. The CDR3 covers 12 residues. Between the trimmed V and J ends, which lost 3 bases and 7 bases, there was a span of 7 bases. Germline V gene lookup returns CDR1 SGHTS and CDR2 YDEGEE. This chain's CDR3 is CASSSNGEKLFF. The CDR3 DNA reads TGTGCCAGCAGCTCAAACGGTGAAAAACTGTTTTTT.

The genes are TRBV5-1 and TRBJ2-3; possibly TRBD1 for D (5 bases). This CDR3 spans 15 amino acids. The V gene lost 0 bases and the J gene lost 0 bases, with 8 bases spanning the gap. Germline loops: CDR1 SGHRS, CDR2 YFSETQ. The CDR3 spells CASSLVGRSTDTQYF. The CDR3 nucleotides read TGCGCCAGCAGCTTGGTGGGGCGTAGCACAGATACGCAGTATTTT.

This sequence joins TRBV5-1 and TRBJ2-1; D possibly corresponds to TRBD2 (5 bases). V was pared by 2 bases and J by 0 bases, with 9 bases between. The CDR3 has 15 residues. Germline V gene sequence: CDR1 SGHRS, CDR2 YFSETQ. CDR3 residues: CASSFGDASYNEQFF. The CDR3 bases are TGCGCCAGCAGCTTCGGGGATGCCTCCTACAATGAGCAGTTCTTC.

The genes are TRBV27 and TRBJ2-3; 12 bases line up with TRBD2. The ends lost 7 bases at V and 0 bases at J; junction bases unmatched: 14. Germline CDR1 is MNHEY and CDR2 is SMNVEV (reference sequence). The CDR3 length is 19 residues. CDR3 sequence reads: CASKIGLAGTPPSTDTQYF. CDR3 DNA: TGTGCCAGCAAAATTGGACTAGCGGGGACCCCTCCTAGCACAGATACGCAGTATTTT.

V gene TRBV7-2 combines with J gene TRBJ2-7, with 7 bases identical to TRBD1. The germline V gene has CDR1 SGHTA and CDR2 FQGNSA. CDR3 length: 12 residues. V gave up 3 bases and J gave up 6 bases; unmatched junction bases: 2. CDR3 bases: TGTGCCAGCAGCTTCTACAGGGGCGAGCAGTACTTC. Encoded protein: CASSFYRGEQYF.